This T cell receptor beta chain was captured in a study of blood T cell repertoires in COVID-19. Study-wide background: Sites across the United States, Italy and Spain contributed samples from acute and convalescent COVID-19. PBMCs, B-cell-depleted T cells, or T cells provided the cDNA or gDNA that made up the material.

Original analysis: By means of reference gene primer amplification, nucleated cell counts were estimated. Profiling relied on immunoSEQ multiplex PCR, and the TCRdb table lists in-frame clones only, not all of them. V and J calls and clone size come straight from that table; D and trimming were deduced from the DNA. The sample shows 200,000 to 250,000 clones, about 80% of them seen only once. Sequencing used peripheral blood. This clonotype was sampled from a woman aged 55-70 years with acute or convalescent COVID-19.

CDR3 DNA sequence: TGTGCCATCAGAGGGACTAGCGGGGTCATCGATGAGCAGTTCTTC. Its protein is CAIRGTSGVIDEQFF. The V gene is TRBV10-3, the J gene TRBJ2-1; 13 positions agree with TRBD2. With 6 bases clipped from V and 8 bases from J, the junction kept 7 bases outside the gene matches. The CDR3 consists of 15 residues. Germline CDR1 ENHRY, CDR2 SYGVKD.